Listed below are T cell receptor beta chains from one sample, sequenced in a study of T cell responses to AZD1222 COVID-19 vaccine. Sequenced by immunoSEQ multiplex PCR; TCRdb stores in-frame clones only, minus some. Here the sample spans 90,000 to 95,000 clones, around 84% being singletons. The source was peripheral blood, collected on day 0 of AZD1222 vaccination. These receptors came from an adult in good health. The CDR3 runs from the conserved cysteine through the conserved F or W. A D gene is named only where the DNA matches it firmly. Only some rows state a clone size, as once, few, many or a class for expanded clones.

>TRBJ1-1|TRBV7-9|-|TRBD1
CASSLPGQGLNTEAFF
TGTGCCAGCAGCTTACCGGGACAGGGTTTGAACACTGAAGCTTTCTTT
>TRBJ1-4|TRBV29-1|-|-
CSVVTINEKLFF
TGCAGCGTGGTTACAATTAATGAAAAACTGTTTTTT
>TRBJ1-5|TRBV5-8|-|TRBD1
CASSFQGVSNQPQHF
TGTGCCAGCAGTTTTCAGGGGGTGAGCAATCAGCCCCAGCATTTT
>TRBJ2-2|TRBV15|-|-
CATSRGRTGTGELFF
TGTGCCACCAGCAGAGGGCGGACGGGCACCGGGGAGCTGTTTTTT
>TRBJ1-2|TRBV14|-|-
CASSQQPRYGYTF
TGTGCCAGCAGCCAACAGCCTCGGTATGGCTACACCTTC
>TRBJ1-1|TRBV9|-|-
CASSVEGQVTEAFF
TGTGCCAGCAGCGTGGAGGGGCAGGTCACTGAAGCTTTCTTT
>TRBJ2-2|TRBV6-6|once|-
CASRLRTGTGELFF
TGTGCCAGCAGACTAAGGACGGGGACCGGGGAGCTGTTTTTT
>TRBJ2-1|TRBV11-2|-|TRBD2
CASSRVAGGGNEQFF
TGTGCCAGCAGCCGCGTAGCGGGAGGGGGCAATGAGCAGTTCTTC
>TRBJ2-3|TRBV10-3|many|TRBD1
CAIGTGDPDTQYF
TGTGCCATCGGGACAGGGGACCCAGATACGCAGTATTTT
>TRBJ1-6|TRBV6-4|few|TRBD1
CASRMGTGAGNSPLHF
TGTGCCAGCAGGATGGGGACAGGGGCCGGTAATTCACCCCTCCACTTT
>TRBJ2-7|TRBV5-1|-|TRBD1
CASSPGRGQGGYEQYF
TGCGCCAGCAGCCCTGGTCGCGGACAGGGGGGATACGAGCAGTACTTC
>TRBJ1-4|TRBV3-1/TRBV3-2|-|-
CASSLTWGPREKLFF
TGTGCCAGCAGCCTTACATGGGGACCCCGTGAAAAACTGTTTTTT
>TRBJ2-7|TRBV4-2|-|-
CASSQGEGRGKDEQYF
TGTGCCAGCAGCCAAGGAGAAGGCAGGGGAAAGGACGAGCAGTACTTC
>TRBJ1-1|TRBV10-2|-|-
CASSPQGGVTEAFF
TGCGCCAGCAGCCCACAAGGCGGGGTCACTGAAGCTTTCTTT
>TRBJ1-6|TRBV7-9|-|TRBD1
CASTLTGGRNSPLHF
TGTGCCAGCACCCTTACAGGGGGCCGTAATTCACCCCTCCACTTT
>TRBJ1-2|TRBV6-5|-|-
CASSYNLFYGYTF
TGTGCCAGCAGTTACAATTTGTTTTATGGCTACACCTTC
>TRBJ2-3|TRBV5-4|-|-
CASSLDAGTDTQYF
TGTGCCAGCAGCTTGGATGCGGGCACAGATACGCAGTATTTT
>TRBJ1-2|TRBV12-3/TRBV12-4|-|-
CASRPTGTYGYTF
TGTGCCAGCAGGCCCACGGGGACCTATGGCTACACCTTC
>TRBJ2-3|TRBV5-1|-|-
CASSAPARDTQYF
TGCGCCAGCAGCGCCCCAGCAAGAGATACGCAGTATTTT
>TRBJ1-1|TRBV28|-|TRBD1
CASRDHRGGVTEAFF
TGTGCCAGCAGGGATCACAGGGGTGGCGTTACTGAAGCTTTCTTT
>TRBJ2-7|TRBV5-1|-|-
CASSFQGRGRSSYEQYF
TGCGCCAGCAGCTTCCAGGGTAGGGGTAGAAGCTCCTACGAGCAGTACTTC
>TRBJ2-7|TRBV3-1/TRBV3-2|-|-
CASSLRWGPPSYEQYF
TGTGCCAGCAGCCTCCGGTGGGGTCCCCCGTCCTACGAGCAGTACTTC
>TRBJ2-1|TRBV5-6|-|TRBD2
CASRAGGEQFF
TGTGCCAGCAGGGCGGGGGGTGAGCAGTTCTTC
>TRBJ2-7|TRBV7-9|-|TRBD1
CASSLGQPGGEQYF
TGTGCCAGCAGCTTGGGGCAGCCAGGGGGCGAGCAGTACTTC
>TRBJ1-2|TRBV6-2/TRBV6-3|-|-
CASSYSSVSGYTF
TGTGCCAGCAGTTACTCGTCAGTCTCTGGCTACACCTTC
>TRBJ2-6|TRBV4-1|-|-
CASSQTEESSGANVLTF
TGCGCCAGCAGCCAAACAGAGGAAAGCTCTGGGGCCAACGTCCTGACTTTC
>TRBJ2-5|TRBV5-8|-|TRBD2
CASSLGLAGTTLETQYF
TGTGCCAGCAGCTTAGGACTAGCGGGAACCACCTTGGAGACCCAGTACTTC
>TRBJ1-5|TRBV28|-|-
CASRKGVGNQPQHF
TGTGCCAGCAGGAAGGGCGTGGGGAATCAGCCCCAGCATTTT
>TRBJ2-6|TRBV6-6|few|-
CASSHAPGVGANVLTF
TGTGCCAGCAGCCATGCCCCGGGAGTGGGGGCCAACGTCCTGACTTTC
>TRBJ1-1|TRBV27|-|TRBD1
CASRVNRGNTEAFF
TGTGCCAGCAGGGTGAACAGGGGTAACACTGAAGCTTTCTTT
>TRBJ2-2|TRBV5-4|few|-
CASRGRLNTGELFF
TGTGCCAGCAGGGGGCGCCTGAACACCGGGGAGCTGTTTTTT
>TRBJ2-6|TRBV21-1|once|-
CASIEAGDHGANVLTF
TGTGCCAGCATCGAAGCGGGGGATCACGGGGCCAACGTCCTGACTTTC
>TRBJ1-2|TRBV6-5|-|-
CASTRTSSDYGYTF
TGTGCCAGCACCCGAACATCCTCGGACTATGGCTACACCTTC
>TRBJ1-5|TRBV28|-|-
CASRSGRRSYSNQPQHF
TGTGCCAGCAGATCTGGACGCCGGAGTTATAGCAATCAGCCCCAGCATTTT
>TRBJ2-7|TRBV29-1|-|TRBD1
CSVGSDRGMSEQYF
TGCAGCGTTGGGTCGGACAGGGGAATGTCCGAGCAGTACTTC
>TRBJ2-2|TRBV6-5|once|TRBD1
CASRRAGGDTGELFF
TGTGCCAGCAGGAGGGCAGGGGGCGACACCGGGGAGCTGTTTTTT
>TRBJ1-2|TRBV11-2|-|-
CASSQMSLNYGYTF
TGTGCCAGCAGCCAAATGTCCCTCAACTATGGCTACACCTTC